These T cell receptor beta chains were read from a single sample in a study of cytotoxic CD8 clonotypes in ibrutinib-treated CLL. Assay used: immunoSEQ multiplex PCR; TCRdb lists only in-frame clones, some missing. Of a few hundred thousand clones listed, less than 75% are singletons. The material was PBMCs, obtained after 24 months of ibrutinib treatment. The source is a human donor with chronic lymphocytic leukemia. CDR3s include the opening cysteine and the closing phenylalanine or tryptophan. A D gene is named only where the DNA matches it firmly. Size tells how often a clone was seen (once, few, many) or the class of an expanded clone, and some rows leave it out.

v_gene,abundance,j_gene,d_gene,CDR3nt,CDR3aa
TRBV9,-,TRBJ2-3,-,TGTGCCAGCAGCGGGCTTCTAGGAGGGAGCACAGATACGCAGTATTTT,CASSGLLGGSTDTQYF
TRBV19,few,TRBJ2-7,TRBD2,TGTGCCAGCGGGGGGGGACCGTCCTACGAGCAGTACTTC,CASGGGPSYEQYF
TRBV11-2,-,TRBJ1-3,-,TGTGCCAGCAGCTACGCCTCTGGAAACACCATATATTTT,CASSYASGNTIYF
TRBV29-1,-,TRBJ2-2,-,TGCAGCGTTGTCGTCGGGGACAACACCGGGGAGCTGTTTTTT,CSVVVGDNTGELFF
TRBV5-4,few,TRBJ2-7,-,TGTGCCAGCAGCAAACAGACTGACTACGAGCAGTACTTC,CASSKQTDYEQYF
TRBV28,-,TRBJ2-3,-,TGTGCCAGCAGCCCCGCAGCTGATACGCAGTATTTT,CASSPAADTQYF
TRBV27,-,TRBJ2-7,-,TGTGCCAGCAGTTTATGGGACGGGGCACCCTACGAGCAGTACTTC,CASSLWDGAPYEQYF
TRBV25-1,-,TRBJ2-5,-,TGTGCCAGCAGTGAATACAGGGTTGATATGGAGACCCAGTACTTC,CASSEYRVDMETQYF
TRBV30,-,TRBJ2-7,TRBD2,TGTGCCTGGAGGGAGCGGGAGGGCTCCTACGAGCAGTACTTC,CAWREREGSYEQYF
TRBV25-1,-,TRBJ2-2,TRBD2,TGTGCCAGCAGGGTCGGAACGGGAGGGGATACCGGGGAGCTGTTTTTT,CASRVGTGGDTGELFF
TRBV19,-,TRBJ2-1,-,TGTGCCAGCCCGGGTGGCTCCTACAATGAGCAGTTCTTC,CASPGGSYNEQFF
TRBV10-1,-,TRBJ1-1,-,TGCGCCAGAAGGGAAGTGTGGACTGAAGCTTTCTTT,CARREVWTEAFF
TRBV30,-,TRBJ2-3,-,TGTGCCAGAGGTTACTATCCGAAAAACACAGATACGCAGTATTTT,CARGYYPKNTDTQYF
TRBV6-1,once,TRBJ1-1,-,TGTGCCAGCAGTGAAGTAGGGGTTACTGAAGCTTTCTTT,CASSEVGVTEAFF
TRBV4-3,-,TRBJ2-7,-,TGCGCCAGCAGCCAAGGACAGTCGCTAGACCACGAGCAGTACTTC,CASSQGQSLDHEQYF
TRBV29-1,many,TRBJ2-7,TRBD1,TGCAGCGTTGTGAGACAGGGGCCCTACGAGCAGTACTTC,CSVVRQGPYEQYF
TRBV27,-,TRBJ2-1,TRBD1,TGTGCCAGCAGTCCACTTTGGACAGGGGGCTCTTACAATGAGCAGTTCTTC,CASSPLWTGGSYNEQFF
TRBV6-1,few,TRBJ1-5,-,TGTGCCAGCAGTGAAGCGCAGGGCGGCCAGCCCCAGCATTTT,CASSEAQGGQPQHF
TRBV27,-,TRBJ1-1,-,TGTGCCAGCAGTTTAGGACCCCTATTGAACACTGAAGCTTTCTTT,CASSLGPLLNTEAFF
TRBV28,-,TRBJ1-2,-,TGTGCCAGCAGTTTCTTTGGTAACTATGGCTACACCTTC,CASSFFGNYGYTF
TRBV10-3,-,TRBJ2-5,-,TGTGCCATCAGCGGGGACTTTCAAGAGACCCAGTACTTC,CAISGDFQETQYF
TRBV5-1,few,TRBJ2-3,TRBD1,TGCGCCAGCAGCCTACAAGGACAGGGGCAAGATACGCAGTATTTT,CASSLQGQGQDTQYF
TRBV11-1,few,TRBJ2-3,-,TGTGCCAGCAGCTTAGCCTCCTTAGGGGCAGATACGCAGTATTTT,CASSLASLGADTQYF
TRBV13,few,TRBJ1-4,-,TGTGCCAGCAGCTTACGGAGAAGTCGGCTGCAGAATGAAAAACTGTTTTTT,CASSLRRSRLQNEKLFF
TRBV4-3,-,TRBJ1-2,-,TGCGCCAGCAGCCAAGAATCGTCGGGGGGCGTTCCCATTAGTCATGGCTACACCTTC,CASSQESSGGVPISHGYTF
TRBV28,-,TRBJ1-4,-,TGTGCCAGCCGAGATGAAAAACTGTTTTTT,CASRDEKLFF
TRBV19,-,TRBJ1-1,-,TGTGCCAGTAGTATCCCAGATCGGAACACTGAAGCTTTCTTT,CASSIPDRNTEAFF
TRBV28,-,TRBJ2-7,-,TGTGCCAGCAGTTCGCCGGGCCTTAGGGAGCAGTACTTC,CASSSPGLREQYF
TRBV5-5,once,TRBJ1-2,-,TGTGCCAGCAGCCCCGACGCGGGGCTGGGTGGCTACACCTTC,CASSPDAGLGGYTF
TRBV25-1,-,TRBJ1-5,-,TGTGCCAGCAGTCCGACCGATTATAATCAGCCCCAGCATTTT,CASSPTDYNQPQHF
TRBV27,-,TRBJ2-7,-,TGTGCCAGCAGTCGGAGTGCGTCCCGGGGTCGAGAGTACTTC,CASSRSASRGREYF
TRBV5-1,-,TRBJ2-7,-,TGCGCCAGCAGATGGACCTTGGGTCTCAACGAGCAGTACTTC,CASRWTLGLNEQYF
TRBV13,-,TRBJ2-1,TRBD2,TGTGCCGGGGCTTCGATCGGGACTAGCGGGAGAACTGGTGAGCAGTTCTTC,CAGASIGTSGRTGEQFF
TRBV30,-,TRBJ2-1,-,TGTGCCTGGAGACCCGACAATGAGCAGTTCTTC,CAWRPDNEQFF
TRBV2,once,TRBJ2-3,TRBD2,TGTGCCAGCAGTGAAGGTGGTAGCGGGACGCCTCGCACAGATACGCAGTATTTT,CASSEGGSGTPRTDTQYF
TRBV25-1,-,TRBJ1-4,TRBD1,TGTGCCAGCAGCGGAGCTCCCGGGACAGGGTTTGAAAAACTGTTTTTT,CASSGAPGTGFEKLFF
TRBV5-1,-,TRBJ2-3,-,TGCGCCAGCAGAATCAATTCAGATACGCAGTATTTT,CASRINSDTQYF
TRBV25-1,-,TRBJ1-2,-,TGTGCCAGCAGTGAGACAGGCTACTATGGCTACACCTTC,CASSETGYYGYTF
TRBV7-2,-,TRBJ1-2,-,TGTGCCAGCAGCTCGGGGCCCAACTATGGCTACACCTTC,CASSSGPNYGYTF
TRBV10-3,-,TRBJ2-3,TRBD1,TGTGCCATCAGTGTCCGGGACAGGGTTCAAGATACGCAGTATTTT,CAISVRDRVQDTQYF
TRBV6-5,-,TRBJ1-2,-,TGTGCCAGCAGAAGATTGGACAGCCTGAGTATTGGCTACACCTTC,CASRRLDSLSIGYTF
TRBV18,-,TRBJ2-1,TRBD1,TGTGCCAGCTCACTGGACAGGCCTACCTACAATGAGCAGTTCTTC,CASSLDRPTYNEQFF
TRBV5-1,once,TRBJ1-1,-,TGCGCCAGCAGTTCCGACGGGGGAACTGAAGCTTTCTTT,CASSSDGGTEAFF
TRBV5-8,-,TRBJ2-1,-,TGTGCCAGCAGCTTGGAACCGGGCGCAGCTTGGAATGAGCAGTTCTTC,CASSLEPGAAWNEQFF
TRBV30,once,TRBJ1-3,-,TGTGCCTGGAGTGGGGCCAACACCATATATTTT,CAWSGANTIYF
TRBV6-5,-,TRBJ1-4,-,TGTGCCAGCAAGAGGGCCGGAGAAAAACTGTTTTTT,CASKRAGEKLFF